The 18 T cell receptor beta chains below all came from one sample that was sequenced in a study of cytomegalovirus exposure and HLA in healthy donors. PCR used 60 Vbeta primers and 13 Jbeta primers. Produced via immunoSEQ multiplex PCR; TCRdb's table is partial and in-frame only. The table has under 200,000 clones, around 86% seen once. The sample consisted of PBMCs. Receptor source: a human donor in good health.

This chain uses TRBV5-1 with TRBJ2-3; D not resolved. Germline CDR1 SGHRS, CDR2 YFSETQ. This CDR3 spans 13 amino acids. V lost 0 bases, J lost 9 bases, and 11 bases lay in between. The CDR3 region is CASSLAVVSTQYF. In nucleotides, the CDR3 is TGCGCCAGCAGCTTGGCGGTAGTTTCGACGCAGTATTTT.

The chain couples TRBV2 to TRBJ2-3, with TRBD1 matching over 8 bases. The CDR3 has 16 amino acids. Germline CDR1 reads SNHLY; CDR2 reads FYNNEI. After removal of 5 bases from V and 5 bases from J, the junction contained 12 bases not matched to a gene. As DNA, the CDR3 is TGTGCCAGCAGTCCCGGGACAGGCCTGGTTGGAGATACGCAGTATTTT. This gives the protein CASSPGTGLVGDTQYF.

The chain carries TRBV11-2 and TRBJ1-5, with TRBD1 identical over 7 bases. Unmatched junction bases numbered 19, after V lost 1 base and J lost 7 bases. This CDR3 is built from 19 residues. Germline lookup yields CDR1 SGHAT and CDR2 FQNNGV. CDR3 DNA sequence: TGTGCCAGCAGCTTAGTGGGACAGCCGATCCGTGATTTCGACCAGCCCCAGCATTTT. Its protein product is CASSLVGQPIRDFDQPQHF.

The V and J genes are TRBV7-9 and TRBJ2-7; 9 positions agree with TRBD2. Unmatched junction bases numbered 4, after V lost 2 bases and J lost 2 bases. CDR1 SEHNR and CDR2 FQNEAQ come from the germline V gene (reference sequence). The CDR3 contains 15 residues. The CDR3 nucleotides are TGTGCCAGCAGCTTAACGGCGGGGGGGCCCTACGAGCAGTACTTC. Residues: CASSLTAGGPYEQYF.

V usage is TRBV6-5 and J usage is TRBJ1-1; no clear D gene. CDR1 and CDR2 from the germline V gene are MNHEY and SVGAGI. V was clipped by 7 bases and J by 7 bases, with 10 bases between them. This CDR3 is built from 11 residues. For the CDR3, the DNA is TGTGCCAGCACTAAGCTAGGTGAAGCTTTCTTT. It translates to CASTKLGEAFF.

The chain carries TRBV4-2 and TRBJ1-2; D ambiguous. The CDR3 is 15 amino acids. Per the germline V gene, CDR1 is LGHNA and CDR2 is YNFKEQ. Deletions cut 0 bases from V and 4 bases from J, with 12 bases between. Here the CDR3 DNA reads TGTGCCAGCAGCCAAGATCCACAGAATCTCTATGGCTACACCTTC. It encodes CASSQDPQNLYGYTF.

This chain links TRBV28 with TRBJ2-5, with TRBD2 matching over 12 bases. Per germline, CDR1 MDHEN and CDR2 SYDVKM. Trimming cost V 1 base and J 5 bases; bases outside gene matches: 5. The CDR3 consists of 16 residues. In DNA, the CDR3 is TGTGCCAGCAGTTTATCCCTAGCGGGGGGGCGGGAGACCCAGTACTTC. Its protein product is CASSLSLAGGRETQYF.

The V call is TRBV14, the J call TRBJ2-7; 12 nucleotides agree with TRBD2. Germline V gene data show CDR1 as SGHDN and CDR2 as FVKESK. This CDR3 has 16 residues. The V and J ends lost 5 bases and 3 bases, in that order; junction bases with no gene match: 8. CDR3 nucleotides: TGTGCCAGCAGCGGACCGGGACTAGCGGGCTTCTACGAGCAGTACTTC. Residues: CASSGPGLAGFYEQYF. The variable domain in full, with the rest retrieved from reference TRBV14 and TRBJ2-7, is EAGVTQFPSHSVIEKGQTVTLRCDPISGHDNLYWYRRVMGKEIKFLLHFVKESKQDESGMPNNRFLAERTGGTYSTLKVQPAELEDSGVYFCASSGPGLAGFYEQYFGPGTRLTVT.

This chain links TRBV25-1 with TRBJ1-2; no reliable D call. Germline CDR1 reads MGHDK; CDR2 reads SYGVNS. The CDR3 runs to 15 residues. Trimming pared 4 bases from V and 0 bases from J, leaving 12 bases between. The CDR3 loop is CASSAYSDTNYGYTF. The DNA of the CDR3 is TGTGCCAGCAGTGCTTACAGTGATACTAACTATGGCTACACCTTC.

This chain joins TRBV29-1 and TRBJ1-1, with D uncertain. V was clipped by 4 bases and J by 8 bases, with 11 bases between them. Per germline, CDR1 SQVTM and CDR2 ANQGSEA. The CDR3 is 11 residues long. DNA of the CDR3: TGCAGCGTTGCCCTTGGAGGGGAAGCTTTCTTT. Translation: CSVALGGEAFF.

Here the CDR3 DNA reads TGCAGCGCAGAAACAGCCTACGAGCAGTACTTC. Translating gives CSAETAYEQYF. The V call is TRBV29-1, the J call TRBJ2-7; D not certain. The CDR3 extends over 11 amino acids. V lost 7 bases and J lost 2, with 9 bases in between. Germline V gene lookup returns CDR1 SQVTM and CDR2 ANQGSEA.

The chain uses TRBV6-6 and TRBJ2-2, with D perhaps matching TRBD2 (5 bases). V lost 5 bases, J lost 3 bases, and 13 bases lay in between. This CDR3 spans 15 amino acids. Germline V lookup: CDR1 MNHNY, CDR2 SVGAGI (reference sequence). CDR3 sequence (DNA): TGTGCCAGCAGTCCAGGTGGCGGGTACACCGGGGAGCTGTTTTTT. It codes for CASSPGGGYTGELFF.

The rearrangement uses TRBV6-5 and TRBJ1-1; D is ambiguous. Trimming pared 3 bases from V and 0 bases from J, leaving 11 bases between. CDR3 length: 15 amino acids. Germline values: CDR1 MNHEY, CDR2 SVGAGI. CDR3 region: CASSYSVGMNTEAFF. CDR3 coding DNA: TGTGCCAGCAGTTATTCAGTTGGCATGAACACTGAAGCTTTCTTT.

The chain uses TRBV23-1 and TRBJ1-1; D is perhaps TRBD1 (5 bases). TRBV23-1 is noted as an ORF with a role that remains uncertain. The CDR3 loop spans 12 amino acids. Trimming pared 10 bases from V and 4 bases from J, leaving 13 bases between. DNA for the CDR3: TGCGCCATCGGGGACTGTCCCACTGAAGCTTTCTTT. Its protein product is CAIGDCPTEAFF.

On this clone: The germline gene is not matched at one end of the junction; a read error may be the cause. The rearrangement joins TRBV6-1 to TRBJ1-1; D remains unclear. This CDR3 is 13 amino acids long. Germline V gene sequence: CDR1 MNHNS, CDR2 SASEGT. CDR3 DNA sequence: TGTGCCAGCATTGAAATTCGGGGCACTGAAGCTTTCTTT. This sequence encodes CASIEIRGTEAFF.

The V gene is TRBV9, the J gene TRBJ2-2; tentative D call: TRBD1 (6 bases). CDR3 length: 15 residues. V shed 3 bases and J shed 4 bases, with 13 bases lying between them. Germline CDR1 reads SGDLS; CDR2 reads YYNGEE. CDR3 amino acids: CASSAIIGGTGELFF. The CDR3 bases are TGTGCCAGCAGCGCAATTATAGGGGGCACCGGGGAGCTGTTTTTT.

This clone was seen only a few times. This chain uses TRBV2 with TRBJ2-3; 14 bases are a match to TRBD2. Trimming took 6 bases from V and 6 from J; bases not matched to a gene: 5. The V gene's germline CDR1 is SNHLY and CDR2 FYNNEI. The CDR3 spans 15 residues. CDR3 in amino acids: CASRRLAGGHDTQYF. As DNA, the CDR3 is TGTGCCAGCAGACGACTAGCGGGGGGGCACGATACGCAGTATTTT.

This clone was seen a few times. This rearrangement joins TRBV21-1 to TRBJ2-7; the table's D call TRBD1 went unverified against the DNA. TRBV21-1 is a listed pseudogene. This CDR3 has 14 amino acids. CDR3 nucleotide sequence: TGTGCCCGCGGACAGCCGGCACGTTCCTACGAGCAGTACTTC. It codes for CARGQPARSYEQYF.